The 24 T cell receptor beta chains reported below all come from one sample, sequenced in a study of cytomegalovirus exposure and HLA in healthy donors. It was with 60 Vbeta and 13 Jbeta primers that the PCR ran. The table came from immunoSEQ multiplex PCR; TCRdb's copy has only in-frame clones and leaves some out. Among roughly 88,000 clones listed, approximately 71% were seen once. Source material: PBMCs. These TCRs come from a man aged 50-60 years in good health and CMV-seronegative.

The chain joins TRBV4-3 to TRBJ2-1, with 11 bases aligning to TRBD2. CDR3 length: 14 amino acids. The junction had 1 base not matched to a gene; V was cut back by 0 bases and J by 9 bases. Germline V gives CDR1 LGHNA, CDR2 YSLEER. The DNA for the CDR3 is TGCGCCAGCAGCCAAGATCTAGCGGGAGGTGAGCAGTTCTTC. It codes for CASSQDLAGGEQFF.

This clone was counted only a few times. The chain uses TRBV5-6 and TRBJ1-1; 8 bases are shared with TRBD1. The CDR3 is 14 residues long. Trimming took 2 bases from V and 9 from J; bases not matched to a gene: 9. Germline lookup yields CDR1 SGHDT and CDR2 YYEEEE. The CDR3 sequence is CASSFQGARRKAFF. The CDR3 coding sequence is TGTGCCAGCAGCTTTCAGGGGGCCCGGCGAAAAGCTTTCTTT.

This clone turned up a few times. This chain joins TRBV9 and TRBJ2-5, with D maybe TRBD2 (6 bases). V was cut by 3 bases and J by 3 bases, with 18 bases left in between. This CDR3 is built from 16 residues. Germline V gene lookup returns CDR1 SGDLS and CDR2 YYNGEE. CDR3 region: CASSERGNKGEETQYF. CDR3 sequence (DNA): TGTGCCAGCAGCGAGCGCGGGAACAAAGGGGAAGAGACCCAGTACTTC.

This rearrangement joins TRBV7-8 to TRBJ2-5, with D hard to call. V gave up 1 base and J gave up 5 bases, with 11 bases separating them. The CDR3 length is 14 residues. In germline, CDR1 is SGHVS, CDR2 FQNEAQ. CDR3 region: CASSLGGGRETQYF. CDR3 sequence (DNA): TGTGCCAGCAGCTTAGGCGGCGGTCGGGAGACCCAGTACTTC.

This clone was observed at least ten times. The rearrangement links TRBV5-1 to TRBJ2-1; D might be TRBD1 (6 bases). This CDR3 has 12 amino acids. Trimming took off 4 bases at V and 9 bases at J, with 11 bases between the two ends. Per germline, CDR1 SGHRS and CDR2 YFSETQ. CDR3 nucleotide sequence: TGCGCCAGCAGCCTACAGGGTTTTGAGCAGTTCTTC. Its protein product is CASSLQGFEQFF.

The chain carries TRBV7-9 and TRBJ1-5; no clear D. Deletions cut 3 bases from V and 7 bases from J, with 10 bases between. The CDR3 has 13 amino acids. The V gene's germline CDR1 is SEHNR and CDR2 FQNEAQ (reference sequence). The CDR3 is CASSFAQNQPQHF. CDR3 bases: TGTGCCAGCAGCTTTGCCCAGAACCAGCCCCAGCATTTT.

The CDR3 loop reads CASMRNQETQYF. The CDR3 region has the DNA TGTGCCAGCATGAGGAACCAAGAGACCCAGTACTTC. The chain has TRBV6-1 and TRBJ2-5, with unresolved D. Trimming removed 7 bases at V and 0 bases at J, with 6 bases between. Germline loops: CDR1 MNHNS, CDR2 SASEGT. The CDR3 loop spans 12 amino acids.

This chain links TRBV6-5 with TRBJ1-5, with TRBD1 matching 9 bases. The germline gives CDR1 MNHEY, CDR2 SVGAGI. The CDR3 loop spans 15 amino acids. Losses at the gene ends were 0 bases for V and 5 bases for J; bases not matched to a gene: 2. CDR3 protein: CASSYSGTGYQPQHF. CDR3 sequence (DNA): TGTGCCAGCAGTTACTCGGGGACAGGGTATCAGCCCCAGCATTTT.

Here the CDR3 reads CATPKPGVESYEQYV. The CDR3 DNA is TGTGCCACCCCTAAACCAGGGGTTGAATCCTACGAGCAGTACGTC. This chain uses TRBV10-3 with TRBJ2-7; possibly TRBD1 for D (6 bases). V lost 10 bases to trimming and J lost 1 base, with 20 bases between them. CDR1 ENHRY and CDR2 SYGVKD come from the germline V gene. The CDR3 contains 15 residues.

The chain is built from TRBV12-5 and TRBJ1-1; TRBD1 matches at 8 bases. There are 15 residues in the CDR3. Trimming removed 1 base from V and 3 bases from J; junction bases left unmatched: 4. The germline gives CDR1 LGHNT, CDR2 FRNRAP. The CDR3 DNA reads as TGTGCTAGTGGTTTGGCTCAGGGGGCTCACACTGAAGCTTTCTTT. It is translated as CASGLAQGAHTEAFF.

The V gene is TRBV6-1, the J gene TRBJ1-1; D is perhaps TRBD1 (6 bases). CDR1 and CDR2 from the germline V gene are MNHNS and SASEGT. V lost 1 base, J lost 1 base, and 7 bases lay in between. The CDR3 is made up of 14 amino acids. The CDR3 spells CASSEGGPNTEAFF. CDR3 sequence (DNA): TGTGCCAGCAGTGAAGGGGGGCCGAACACTGAAGCTTTCTTT.

The chain couples TRBV5-1 to TRBJ1-3; the D is unclear. Between the trimmed V and J ends, which lost 4 bases and 0 bases, there was a span of 11 bases. This CDR3 has 15 residues. Germline values: CDR1 SGHRS, CDR2 YFSETQ. The CDR3 bases are TGCGCCAGCAGCCCTTCCATGAGCTCTGGAAACACCATATATTTT. Protein product: CASSPSMSSGNTIYF.

V usage is TRBV9 and J usage is TRBJ1-1, with 8 bases aligning to TRBD1. The CDR3 has 14 amino acids. The germline V gene encodes CDR1 SGDLS and CDR2 YYNGEE. Trimming cost V 3 bases and J 2 bases; bases outside gene matches: 3. The CDR3 spells CASSATGANTEAFF. CDR3 nucleotide sequence: TGTGCCAGCAGCGCGACAGGGGCAAACACTGAAGCTTTCTTT.

V and J are TRBV5-4 and TRBJ2-5; 10 bases align to TRBD2. This CDR3 has 14 amino acids. The trim removed 4 bases at V and 5 bases at J, leaving 5 bases unmatched. The V gene's germline CDR1 is SGHNT and CDR2 YYREEE (reference sequence). The CDR3 protein is CASSPSGGRETQYF. In nucleotides, the CDR3 is TGTGCCAGCAGCCCTAGCGGGGGAAGGGAGACCCAGTACTTC.

This clone was seen just once. The rearrangement links TRBV6-5 to TRBJ1-2; 7 bases are a match to TRBD1. After removal of 6 bases from V and 2 bases from J, the junction contained 9 bases not matched to a gene. This CDR3 contains 15 residues. Germline V gives CDR1 MNHEY, CDR2 SVGAGI. The CDR3 protein is CASSRHGTDNYGYTF. CDR3 nucleotides: TGTGCCAGCAGCCGTCACGGGACAGACAACTATGGCTACACCTTC.

The rearrangement uses TRBV5-1 and TRBJ2-3; 10 nucleotides agree with TRBD1. V dropped 4 bases and J dropped 5; count of bases not matched to a gene: 4. Per germline, CDR1 SGHRS and CDR2 YFSETQ. This CDR3 contains 14 residues. The CDR3 sequence: CASSLGQGVDTQYF. As DNA, the CDR3 is TGCGCCAGCAGCCTAGGACAGGGGGTAGATACGCAGTATTTT.

CDR3 residues: CASSLTRQDTEAFF. The CDR3 DNA sequence: TGCGCCAGCAGCTTGACTCGACAGGACACTGAAGCTTTCTTT. V and J are TRBV5-1 and TRBJ1-1, with D perhaps TRBD1 (6 bases). The CDR3 is made up of 14 amino acids. V shed 1 base and J shed 3 bases, with 10 bases lying between them. CDR1 and CDR2 (germline): SGHRS, YFSETQ.

The rearrangement joins TRBV28 to TRBJ1-1; D is perhaps TRBD1 (6 bases). The CDR3 is 12 residues long. V was shortened by 5 bases and J by 12 bases, with 16 bases between the two germline ends. Germline lookup yields CDR1 MDHEN and CDR2 SYDVKM. The CDR3 region is CASSQTGLQPFF. Here the CDR3 DNA reads TGTGCCAGCAGTCAAACAGGGCTCCAACCTTTCTTT.

V gene TRBV5-1 combines with J gene TRBJ2-5, with 7 bases that match TRBD1. CDR3 size: 15 residues. Germline loops: CDR1 SGHRS, CDR2 YFSETQ. V lost 0 bases and J lost 2; bases outside the gene matches: 4. CDR3 nucleotide sequence: TGCGCCAGCAGCTTGGCCAGGGGGTTACAAGAGACCCAGTACTTC. Protein: CASSLARGLQETQYF.

The chain links TRBV18 to TRBJ1-1, with 9 bases lining up with TRBD1. The CDR3 runs to 14 residues. With V trimmed by 3 bases and J by 6 bases, 5 bases remained unmatched. Germline V CDR1 and CDR2: KGHSH, LQKENI. The CDR3 DNA sequence: TGTGCCAGCTCACCCGACAGGGGGGATCCTGAAGCTTTCTTT. It codes for CASSPDRGDPEAFF.

The chain combines TRBV4-3 with TRBJ1-2; D is unresolved. The CDR3 length is 15 residues. Trimming pared 0 bases from V and 4 bases from J, leaving 12 bases between. Germline loops: CDR1 LGHNA, CDR2 YSLEER. CDR3 sequence (DNA): TGCGCCAGCAGCCAAGATAGTCTACAGCTCTATGGCTACACCTTC. As protein: CASSQDSLQLYGYTF.

DNA of the CDR3: TGCGCCAGCAGCCTCGGGACTAGCAACGACGATGAGCAGTTCTTC. Amino acid sequence: CASSLGTSNDDEQFF. This sequence joins TRBV5-1 and TRBJ2-1; 9 nucleotides match TRBD2. Germline values: CDR1 SGHRS, CDR2 YFSETQ. The CDR3 spans 15 residues. Trimming cost V 4 bases and J 8 bases; bases outside gene matches: 10.

This chain uses TRBV28 with TRBJ2-1, with 7 bases matching TRBD2. This CDR3 is 15 amino acids long. The trim removed 4 bases at V and 6 bases at J, leaving 9 bases unmatched. Germline V gene lookup returns CDR1 MDHEN and CDR2 SYDVKM. The CDR3 protein is CASSSPGLHLNEQFF. The DNA for the CDR3 is TGTGCCAGCAGTTCCCCGGGACTACATCTCAATGAGCAGTTCTTC.

V and J are TRBV2 and TRBJ2-5, with D uncertain. This CDR3 has 11 amino acids. In germline, CDR1 is SNHLY, CDR2 FYNNEI. V shed 7 bases and J shed 2 bases, with 5 bases lying between them. The CDR3 DNA reads as TGTGCCAGCACCAAACAAGAGACCCAGTACTTC. This gives the protein CASTKQETQYF.